This is a list of T cell receptor beta chains from one sample in a study of cytomegalovirus exposure and HLA in healthy donors. Generated by immunoSEQ multiplex PCR, the TCRdb table keeps only in-frame clones and is missing some. The sample records some 110,000 clones, roughly three quarters being singletons. The material sequenced was PBMCs. The receptors were sampled from a man aged 25 to 40 in good health and CMV-seronegative. Both conserved end residues are part of each CDR3. D genes are given only for firm matches. Clone size is given for some rows only: seen once, a few or many times, or a class if the clone is expanded.

>TRBD2|NA|TRBV4-3|TRBJ2-2
TGCGCCAGCAGCCACCCGGCGCGCCTAGCGGGAGGGCCGGACACCGGGGAGCTGTTTTTT
CASSHPARLAGGPDTGELFF
>NA|NA|TRBV5-4|TRBJ2-1
TGTGCCAGCAGCAAAGCAGGGCGCGATGAGCAGTTCTTC
CASSKAGRDEQFF
>NA|NA|TRBV7-7|TRBJ2-1
TGTGCTAGCAGCTTAGCGCTAGGTTCCTACAATGAGCAGTTCTTC
CASSLALGSYNEQFF
>NA|NA|TRBV9|TRBJ1-1
TGTGCCAGCAGCGTAGTAACCGGGAGTGAAGCTTTCTTT
CASSVVTGSEAFF
>NA|NA|TRBV9|TRBJ1-5
TGTGCCAGCAGCGTAGATGAAGGGGGGCCCCAGCATTTT
CASSVDEGGPQHF
>NA|NA|TRBV7-9|TRBJ2-1
TGTGCCAGCAGCCTAACTGAGACCTACAATGAGCAGTTCTTC
CASSLTETYNEQFF
>NA|NA|TRBV2|TRBJ1-4
TGTGCCAGCGGATTGGTCCGGTCGGAGGGCGGACTGTTTTTT
CASGLVRSEGGLFF
>NA|NA|TRBV27|TRBJ1-5
TGTGCCAGCAGTGTTTCGGGTTCCCAATCGTCCCAGCATTTT
CASSVSGSQSSQHF
>NA|few|TRBV12-1|TRBJ1-1
TGTGCCAGCAGCCCTGATGGGGGCGCTGAAGCTTTCTTT
CASSPDGGAEAFF
>TRBD1|NA|TRBV19|TRBJ1-1
TGTGCCAGTAGTTCGGGACAGAAATGGAACACTGAAGCTTTCTTT
CASSSGQKWNTEAFF
>TRBD1|NA|TRBV2|TRBJ2-7
TGTGCCAGCGGGGACAGCGGACTCTCCTACGAGCAGTACTTC
CASGDSGLSYEQYF
>TRBD2|NA|TRBV6-5|TRBJ2-3
TGTGCCAGCAGACCAACTAGCGGGAGGTATCATACGCAGTATTTT
CASRPTSGRYHTQYF
>TRBD1|NA|TRBV5-1|TRBJ2-7
TGCGCCAGCAGCTTGGCAGGACAGGAGTACGAGCAGTACTTC
CASSLAGQEYEQYF
>TRBD1|NA|TRBV6-6|TRBJ1-2
TGTGCCAGCACTCAAGGACAGGAAAGAGGGTATGGCTACACCTTC
CASTQGQERGYGYTF
>TRBD2|NA|TRBV4-3|TRBJ2-7
TGCGCCAGCAGCCTGGGACTAGCGGGACCCTTTATTGGGGAGCAGTACTTC
CASSLGLAGPFIGEQYF
>TRBD2|NA|TRBV7-3|TRBJ2-3
TGTGCCAGCAGCTTAAACCCTCTAGGAGCGGGGGACCAGTATTTT
CASSLNPLGAGDQYF
>TRBD2|NA|TRBV6-1|TRBJ2-7
TGTGCCAGCAGTGAACTAGCGGGAGTGCGCGAGCAGTACTTC
CASSELAGVREQYF
>NA|NA|TRBV4-3|TRBJ1-4
TGCGCCAGCAGCCCCCGAGGGCGGAATGAAAAACTGTTTTTT
CASSPRGRNEKLFF
>NA|few|TRBV29-1|TRBJ2-6
TGCAGCGTTTTCCTCTCTGGGGCCAACGTCCTGACTTTC
CSVFLSGANVLTF
>TRBD1|NA|TRBV7-2|TRBJ1-4
TGTGCCAGCAGTCGACAGGGGCCTGCAACTAATGAAAAACTGTTTTTT
CASSRQGPATNEKLFF
>TRBD2|NA|TRBV19|TRBJ2-1
TGTGCCAGTAGTAGTAGCGGGAGTTCAAATGAGCAGTTCTTC
CASSSSGSSNEQFF
>TRBD2|NA|TRBV5-3|TRBJ2-7
TGTGCCAGAATCGCGGCTAGCGGCCCGTCCTACGAGCAGTACTTC
CARIAASGPSYEQYF
>NA|once|TRBV7-9|TRBJ1-1
TGTGCCAGCAGCTTAGGTGCGGGAGGGTCGGCGAACACTGAAGCTTTCTTT
CASSLGAGGSANTEAFF